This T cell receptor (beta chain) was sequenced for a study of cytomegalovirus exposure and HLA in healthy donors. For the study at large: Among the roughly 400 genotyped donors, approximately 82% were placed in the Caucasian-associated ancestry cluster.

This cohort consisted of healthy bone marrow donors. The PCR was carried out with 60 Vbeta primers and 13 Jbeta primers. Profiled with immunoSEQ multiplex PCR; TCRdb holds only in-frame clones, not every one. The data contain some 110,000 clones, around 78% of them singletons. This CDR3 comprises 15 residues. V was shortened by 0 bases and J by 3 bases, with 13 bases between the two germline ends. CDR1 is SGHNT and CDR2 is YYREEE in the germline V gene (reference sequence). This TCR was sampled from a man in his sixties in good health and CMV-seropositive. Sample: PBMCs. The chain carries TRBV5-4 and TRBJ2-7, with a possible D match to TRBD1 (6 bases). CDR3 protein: CASSLDVGQLYEQYF. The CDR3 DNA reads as TGTGCCAGCAGCTTGGATGTAGGACAGCTCTACGAGCAGTACTTC.